This T cell receptor (beta chain) derives from a study of blood T cell repertoires in COVID-19. The overall study: Samples of COVID-19 (acute and convalescent) were obtained from the United States, Italy and Spain. PBMCs, B-cell-depleted T cells, or T cells were the source of the cDNA or gDNA that made up the material.

Libraries were prepared by immunoSEQ multiplex PCR; TCRdb keeps only in-frame clonotypes and omits some of them. This table has 150,000 or so clones, over 75% appearing once. CDR1 and CDR2 from the germline V gene are MDHEN and SYDVKM. Trimming stripped 2 bases from V and 2 bases from J, with 10 bases between. CDR3 length equals 14 residues. The chain uses TRBV28 and TRBJ2-7, with TRBD2 as a possible D gene (7 bases). The specimen was peripheral blood. The sequence came from a man aged 55 to 70 with COVID-19, enrolled during active disease. CDR3 sequence reads: CASSLRGGPYEQYF. The CDR3 bases are TGTGCCAGCAGTTTAAGGGGGGGCCCCTACGAGCAGTACTTC.